This T cell receptor (beta chain) was found in a study of blood T cells in healthy people across ages (dated by TCRdb to the mid-2010s). Background on the whole study: Template switching captured roughly one uniquely barcoded TCR beta cDNA molecule per two T cells in model experiments. Age-related changes in TCR beta repertoire diversity were measured in the study by deep sequencing normalized with unique cDNA molecular identifiers. Four age groups were formed from the donors: young (average roughly 15 years), middle-aged (just under 40), aged (over 55) and long-lived (about 80). To avoid experimental bias, donors of different ages were distributed randomly across sequencing lanes. For two donors (one aged 18 to 30 and one aged 80 or older), the study analyzed two additional independent replicas of 1 million unique cDNA reads from the same blood draw. What the work shows at the level of the full study, not this receptor alone: Estimates of total diversity from one million sequenced T cells were regarded as lower bounds and underestimates. Observed TCR beta diversity correlated strongly with the percentage of naive T cells measured by flow cytometry. Because the CMV infection status of the donors was unknown, age-related changes in expanded clonotypes may potentially have been confounded. Compared with the aged group, the long-lived group had more naive CD4+ T cells, fewer expanded clones and increased TCR diversity, a pattern suggesting age selection. Since profiling was done on bulk unsorted PBMCs, naive and antigen-experienced compartments could not be conclusively compared. As age increased, observed TCR beta diversity per million T cells dropped in a roughly linear way, and a significant reduction was already evident by age around 41.

Library method: 5' RACE. TCRdb shows the sequencer as Illumina HiSeq 2500. A second about 7 to 11 cycle PCR used a sample-barcoded 5' primer and a J-beta primer mix. Each TCR beta cDNA molecule received a unique molecular identifier from a template-switch 5' adaptor carrying 12 random nucleotides. Each sample yielded at least 3 million CDR3-containing paired-end reads. First-strand cDNA was synthesized from all RNA with the Mint cDNA synthesis kit, primed by a TRBC-specific oligonucleotide. Following uracil-DNA glycosylase treatment, a first 18-cycle PCR with universal primers M1SS and BC2_uni_R was performed on all cDNA. The authors' analysis ran thus. Each sample was normalized by randomly selecting 1 million high-quality reads, each carrying a distinct molecular identifier. Instead of being binned into consensus sequences, reads that shared molecular identifiers were thrown out. MiTCR, set to a Q25 quality threshold and the strictest error-elimination algorithm, was used for CDR3 identification, clonotype clustering and error correction. Lower-bound total TCR beta diversity was estimated with a nonparametric unseen species model using Euler transformation. TCRdb cleaned the public reads at Q25 with fastp, built clones with MiXCR and kept in-frame beta chains. Merged by CDR3 protein, the rows form single entries marked with the most common genes and DNA. Here the V and J calls rest on TCRdb's processing, not on the authors' analysis. The table for this sample lists about 1.8 million distinct CDR3 sequences; around 48% of them were counted only once. The ten top clones hold over 2% of the sample.

Concerning this clonotype itself: No antigen is known for it. At one end the junction does not follow the germline gene, possibly because of a read error.

The 35 to 40 donors, aged about 6 to 95 years, were systemically healthy Caucasian individuals from Russia. About 9.6 milliliters of peripheral blood were collected from each donor into EDTA-treated Vacutainer tubes. PBMCs were isolated by Ficoll-Paque density-gradient centrifugation, with at least 7 million obtained per sample. Total RNA, at least 6 micrograms per sample, was extracted from PBMCs with Trizol reagent. For every donor, an aliquot of PBMCs went through flow cytometry to measure the percentages of naive CD45RAhigh/CD27high T cells. From a lookup of the germline V gene, CDR1 and CDR2 are MNHEY and SVGEGT. Its CDR3 holds 14 amino acids, cysteine through phenylalanine. This entry keeps only the CDR3 DNA: 42 bases, framed from base 1.

This clonotype was sampled from a woman in her 40s in good health. The sequenced sample consisted of blood. The V and J segments used are TRBV6-2 or TRBV6-3 and TRBJ2-7; a tentative D match to TRBD1 spans 6 bases. The last part of the DNA fits TRBJ2-5 better; the J call may be wrong. The CDR3 protein is CASSTGTVRETQYF. The base sequence is TGTGCTAGCAGCACAGGGACCGTTCGGGAGACCCAGTACTTC.